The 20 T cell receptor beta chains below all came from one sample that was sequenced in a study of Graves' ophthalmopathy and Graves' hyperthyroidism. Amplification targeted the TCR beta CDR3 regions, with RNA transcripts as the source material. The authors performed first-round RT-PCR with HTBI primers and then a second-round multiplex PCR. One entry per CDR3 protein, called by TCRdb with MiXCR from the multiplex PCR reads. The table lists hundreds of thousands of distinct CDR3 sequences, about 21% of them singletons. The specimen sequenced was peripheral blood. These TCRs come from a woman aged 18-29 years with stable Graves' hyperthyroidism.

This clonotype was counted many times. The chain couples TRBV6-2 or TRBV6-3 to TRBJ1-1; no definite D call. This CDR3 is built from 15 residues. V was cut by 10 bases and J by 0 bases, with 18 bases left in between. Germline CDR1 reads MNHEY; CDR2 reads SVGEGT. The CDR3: CATPPTQQMNTEAFF. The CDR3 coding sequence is TGTGCCACCCCACCGACCCAACAAATGAACACTGAAGCTTTCTTT.

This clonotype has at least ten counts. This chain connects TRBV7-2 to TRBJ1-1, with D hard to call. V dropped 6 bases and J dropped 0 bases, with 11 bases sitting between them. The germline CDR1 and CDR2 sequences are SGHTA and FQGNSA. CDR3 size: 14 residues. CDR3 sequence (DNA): TGTGCCAGCAGACAAAGGGTCCTGAACACTGAAGCTTTCTTT. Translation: CASRQRVLNTEAFF.

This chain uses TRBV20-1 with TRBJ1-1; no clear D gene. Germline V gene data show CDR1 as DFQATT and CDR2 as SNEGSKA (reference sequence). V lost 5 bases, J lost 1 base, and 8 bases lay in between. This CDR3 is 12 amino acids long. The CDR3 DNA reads TGCAGTGCTTCGGATAGGAACACTGAAGCTTTCTTT. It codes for CSASDRNTEAFF.

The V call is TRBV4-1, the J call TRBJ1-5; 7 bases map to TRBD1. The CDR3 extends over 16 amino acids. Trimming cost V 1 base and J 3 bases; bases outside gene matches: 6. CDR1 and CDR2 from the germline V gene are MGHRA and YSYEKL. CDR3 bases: TGCGCCAGCAGCCAAGTGGGACAGCTCATCAATCAGCCCCAGCATTTT. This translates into CASSQVGQLINQPQHF.

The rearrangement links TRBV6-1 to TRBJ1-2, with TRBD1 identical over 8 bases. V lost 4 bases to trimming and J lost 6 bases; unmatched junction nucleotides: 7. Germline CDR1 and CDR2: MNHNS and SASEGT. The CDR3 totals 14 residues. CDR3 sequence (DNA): TGTGCCAGCAGTGCCGGACAGGGAGGGAATGGCTACACCTTC. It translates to CASSAGQGGNGYTF.

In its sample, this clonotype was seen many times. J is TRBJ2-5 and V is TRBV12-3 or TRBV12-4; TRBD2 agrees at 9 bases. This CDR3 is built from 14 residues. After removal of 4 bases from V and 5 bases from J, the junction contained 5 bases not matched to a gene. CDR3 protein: CASSSAGGGETQYF. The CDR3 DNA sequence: TGTGCCAGCAGTTCGGCGGGAGGGGGGGAGACCCAGTACTTC.

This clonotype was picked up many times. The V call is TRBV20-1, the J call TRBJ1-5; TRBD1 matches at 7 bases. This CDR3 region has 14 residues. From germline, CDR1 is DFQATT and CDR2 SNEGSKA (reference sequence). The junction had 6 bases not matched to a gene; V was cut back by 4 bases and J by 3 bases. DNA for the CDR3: TGCAGTGCTAATGAGGGACAGCTCAATCAGCCCCAGCATTTT. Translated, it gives CSANEGQLNQPQHF.

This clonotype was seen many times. CDR3 DNA sequence: TGCAGCGTGACTAGCGGGAGTTACGAGCAGTACTTC. This translates into CSVTSGSYEQYF. The chain links TRBV29-1 to TRBJ2-7, with 12 bases aligning to TRBD2. The CDR3 totals 12 residues. Germline V gene data show CDR1 as SQVTM and CDR2 as ANQGSEA. V lost 6 bases, J lost 4 bases, and 1 base stayed unmatched.

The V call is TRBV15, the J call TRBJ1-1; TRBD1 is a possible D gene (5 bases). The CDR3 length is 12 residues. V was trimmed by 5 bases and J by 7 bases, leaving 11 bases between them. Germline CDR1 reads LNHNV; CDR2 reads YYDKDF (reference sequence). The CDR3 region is CATSGGDGEAFF. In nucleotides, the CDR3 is TGTGCCACCAGCGGGGGGGACGGTGAAGCTTTCTTT. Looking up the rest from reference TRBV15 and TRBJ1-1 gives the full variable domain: DAMVIQNPRYQVTQFGKPVTLSCSQTLNHNVMYWYQQKSSQAPKLLFHYYDKDFNNEADTPDNFQSRRPNTSFCFLDIRSPGLGDTAMYLCATSGGDGEAFFGQGTRLTVV.

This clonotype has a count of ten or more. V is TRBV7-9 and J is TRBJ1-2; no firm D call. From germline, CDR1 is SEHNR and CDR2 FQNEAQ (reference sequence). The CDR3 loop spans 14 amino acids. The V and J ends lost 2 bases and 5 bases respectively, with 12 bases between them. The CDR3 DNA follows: TGTGCCAGCAGCTTAACGTCACACACATATGGCTACACCTTC. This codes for CASSLTSHTYGYTF.

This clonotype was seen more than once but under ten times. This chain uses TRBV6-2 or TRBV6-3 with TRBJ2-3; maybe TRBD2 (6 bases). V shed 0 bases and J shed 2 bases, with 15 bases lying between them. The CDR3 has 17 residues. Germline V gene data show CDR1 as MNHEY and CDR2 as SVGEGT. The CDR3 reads CASSYSAGPNPTDTQYF. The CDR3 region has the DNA TGTGCCAGCAGTTACTCGGCGGGGCCCAACCCCACAGATACGCAGTATTTT.

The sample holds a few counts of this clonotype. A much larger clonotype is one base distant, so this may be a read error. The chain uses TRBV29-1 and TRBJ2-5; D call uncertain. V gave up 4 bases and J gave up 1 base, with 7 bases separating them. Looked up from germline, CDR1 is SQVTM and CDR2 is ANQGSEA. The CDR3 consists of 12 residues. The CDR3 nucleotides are TGCAGCGTTGGCCGGACCCAAGAGACCCAGTACTTC. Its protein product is CSVGRTQETQYF.

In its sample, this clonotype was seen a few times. This CDR3 reads CASGGHSPDEQYF. The CDR3 nucleotides read TGTGCCAGCGGGGGACATTCGCCTGACGAGCAGTACTTC. The gene calls are TRBV6-1 and TRBJ2-7; the D gene is possibly TRBD1 (6 bases). CDR3 size: 13 residues. The ends were cut back, 8 bases at V and 5 bases at J, with 16 bases in the middle. Germline values: CDR1 MNHNS, CDR2 SASEGT.

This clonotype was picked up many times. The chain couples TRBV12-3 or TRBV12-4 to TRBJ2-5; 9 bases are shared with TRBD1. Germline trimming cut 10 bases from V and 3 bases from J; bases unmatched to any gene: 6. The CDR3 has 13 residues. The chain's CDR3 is CATSWTGEETQYF. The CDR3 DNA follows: TGTGCCACCTCTTGGACAGGGGAAGAGACCCAGTACTTC.

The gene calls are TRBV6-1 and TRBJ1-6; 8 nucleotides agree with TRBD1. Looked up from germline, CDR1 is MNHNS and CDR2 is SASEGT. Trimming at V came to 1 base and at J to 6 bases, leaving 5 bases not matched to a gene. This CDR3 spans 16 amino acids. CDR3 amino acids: CASSEVSGTGNSPLHF. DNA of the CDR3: TGTGCCAGCAGTGAAGTGTCCGGGACAGGTAATTCACCCCTCCACTTT.

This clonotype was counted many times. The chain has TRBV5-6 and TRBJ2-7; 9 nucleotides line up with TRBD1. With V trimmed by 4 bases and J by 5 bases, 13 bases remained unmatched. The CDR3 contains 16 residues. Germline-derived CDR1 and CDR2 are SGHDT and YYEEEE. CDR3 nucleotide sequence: TGTGCCAGCAGCAAGGTGACCGGGACAGGGTTCAACGAGCAGTACTTC. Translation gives CASSKVTGTGFNEQYF.

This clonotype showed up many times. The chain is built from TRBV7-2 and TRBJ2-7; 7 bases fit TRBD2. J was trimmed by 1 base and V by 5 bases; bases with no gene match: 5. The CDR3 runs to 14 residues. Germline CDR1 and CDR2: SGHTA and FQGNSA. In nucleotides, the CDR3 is TGTGCCAGCAGCCCCGGACTAGATTCCTACGAGCAGTACTTC. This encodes CASSPGLDSYEQYF.

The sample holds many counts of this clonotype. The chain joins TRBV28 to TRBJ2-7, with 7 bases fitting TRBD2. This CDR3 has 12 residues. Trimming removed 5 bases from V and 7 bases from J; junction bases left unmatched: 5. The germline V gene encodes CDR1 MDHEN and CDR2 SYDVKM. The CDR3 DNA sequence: TGTGCCAGCAGTCCTCCCGGGGGGGAGCAGTACTTC. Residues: CASSPPGGEQYF.

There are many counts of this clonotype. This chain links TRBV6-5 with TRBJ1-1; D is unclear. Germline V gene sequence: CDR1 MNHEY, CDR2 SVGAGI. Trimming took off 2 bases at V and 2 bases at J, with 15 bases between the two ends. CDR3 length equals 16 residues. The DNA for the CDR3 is TGTGCCAGCAGTTACCGTAGGACCCCGGCCAACACTGAAGCTTTCTTT. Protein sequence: CASSYRRTPANTEAFF.

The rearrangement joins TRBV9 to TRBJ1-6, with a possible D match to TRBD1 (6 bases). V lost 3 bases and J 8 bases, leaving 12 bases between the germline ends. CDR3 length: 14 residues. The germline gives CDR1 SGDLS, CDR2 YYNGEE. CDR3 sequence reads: CASSGTGNDSPLHF. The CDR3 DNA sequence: TGTGCCAGCAGCGGAACAGGGAATGATTCACCCCTCCACTTT.